A selection of T cell receptor beta chains follows, all from one sample in a study of T cell responses to AZD1222 COVID-19 vaccine. The data were produced by immunoSEQ multiplex PCR, yet TCRdb's version contains in-frame clones alone and is incomplete. The sample includes about 140,000 clones, about 89% of them seen just once. The specimen was peripheral blood, collected 28 days after the second dose of the MenACWY control vaccine. These receptors all come from an adult who received the MenACWY meningococcal vaccine as a control. Each CDR3 is given with its conserved first and last residue. Each record gives: D gene, V gene, CDR3 length, J gene, clone size, CDR3 protein, CDR3 DNA. A D gene is named only where the DNA matches it firmly. Clone size is not always given. Where it is, it says once, few, many or a class for expanded clones.

d_gene: TRBD1
v_gene: TRBV28
len: 16
j_gene: TRBJ2-1
abundance: once
CDR3aa: CASSTAQGASYNEQFF
CDR3nt: TGTGCCAGCAGTACCGCACAGGGGGCATCCTACAATGAGCAGTTCTTC

d_gene: .
v_gene: TRBV5-3
len: 12
j_gene: TRBJ2-7
abundance: .
CDR3aa: CARSPEQGEQYF
CDR3nt: TGTGCCAGAAGCCCCGAACAGGGTGAGCAGTACTTC

d_gene: TRBD2
v_gene: TRBV7-2
len: 16
j_gene: TRBJ2-5
abundance: .
CDR3aa: CASSFSSGGGQETQYF
CDR3nt: TGTGCCAGCAGCTTTTCTAGCGGGGGGGGGCAAGAGACCCAGTACTTC

d_gene: .
v_gene: TRBV6-5
len: 15
j_gene: TRBJ1-3
abundance: .
CDR3aa: CASKRGQETGNTIYF
CDR3nt: TGTGCCAGCAAGCGGGGGCAAGAAACTGGAAACACCATATATTTT

d_gene: .
v_gene: TRBV19
len: 14
j_gene: TRBJ1-3
abundance: once
CDR3aa: CAARQDDSGNTIYF
CDR3nt: TGTGCCGCCAGACAGGACGACTCTGGAAACACCATATATTTT

d_gene: .
v_gene: TRBV28
len: 12
j_gene: TRBJ1-2
abundance: .
CDR3aa: CASGRQSYGYTF
CDR3nt: TGTGCCAGCGGGCGTCAGTCCTATGGCTACACCTTC

d_gene: TRBD2
v_gene: TRBV4-3
len: 15
j_gene: TRBJ2-1
abundance: once
CDR3aa: CASGPGGGRKDEQFF
CDR3nt: TGCGCCAGCGGCCCGGGGGGCGGGAGGAAGGATGAGCAGTTCTTC

d_gene: TRBD1
v_gene: TRBV18
len: 13
j_gene: TRBJ2-7
abundance: .
CDR3aa: CASSLRQGYEQYF
CDR3nt: TGTGCCAGCTCACTACGACAGGGCTACGAGCAGTACTTC

d_gene: .
v_gene: TRBV21-1
len: 16
j_gene: TRBJ2-4
abundance: .
CDR3aa: CASSSWRRRAKNIQYF
CDR3nt: TGTGCCAGCAGCAGTTGGAGAAGGAGAGCCAAAAACATTCAGTACTTC

d_gene: TRBD2
v_gene: TRBV9
len: 15
j_gene: TRBJ2-5
abundance: .
CDR3aa: CACSRDGLAGATLYF
CDR3nt: TGTGCCTGCAGCAGAGATGGACTAGCGGGGGCCACCCTGTACTTC

d_gene: .
v_gene: TRBV18
len: 14
j_gene: TRBJ1-1
abundance: .
CDR3aa: CASSPTETNTEAFF
CDR3nt: TGTGCCAGCTCTCCAACAGAAACAAACACTGAAGCTTTCTTT

d_gene: .
v_gene: TRBV7-9
len: 19
j_gene: TRBJ2-6
abundance: .
CDR3aa: CASSLGAGTLYSGANVLTF
CDR3nt: TGTGCCAGCAGCTTAGGGGCGGGAACCCTTTACTCTGGGGCCAACGTCCTGACTTTC

d_gene: .
v_gene: TRBV30
len: 13
j_gene: TRBJ2-2
abundance: .
CDR3aa: CAWSRDTSGELFF
CDR3nt: TGTGCCTGGAGCCGGGACACTTCCGGGGAGCTGTTTTTT

d_gene: .
v_gene: TRBV18
len: 16
j_gene: TRBJ2-2
abundance: .
CDR3aa: CASSQYEGANTGELFF
CDR3nt: TGTGCCAGCTCACAGTATGAGGGCGCGAACACCGGGGAGCTGTTTTTT

d_gene: .
v_gene: TRBV7-9
len: 13
j_gene: TRBJ1-1
abundance: .
CDR3aa: CASSLVRNTEAFF
CDR3nt: TGTGCCAGCAGCTTAGTACGGAACACTGAAGCTTTCTTT

d_gene: .
v_gene: TRBV12-3/TRBV12-4
len: 12
j_gene: TRBJ2-7
abundance: .
CDR3aa: CASSLGGPQQYF
CDR3nt: TGTGCCAGCAGTTTAGGAGGCCCCCAGCAGTACTTC

d_gene: TRBD1
v_gene: TRBV4-3
len: 15
j_gene: TRBJ2-1
abundance: .
CDR3aa: CASSQMTGHYNEQFF
CDR3nt: TGCGCCAGCAGCCAAATGACAGGGCATTACAATGAGCAGTTCTTC

d_gene: .
v_gene: TRBV10-3
len: 14
j_gene: TRBJ2-1
abundance: .
CDR3aa: CATTAASGDNEQFF
CDR3nt: TGTGCCACCACAGCCGCCTCGGGGGACAATGAGCAGTTCTTC

d_gene: .
v_gene: TRBV11-2
len: 12
j_gene: TRBJ1-2
abundance: .
CDR3aa: CASSLEGDGYTF
CDR3nt: TGTGCCAGCAGCTTAGAGGGTGACGGCTACACCTTC

d_gene: .
v_gene: TRBV18
len: 13
j_gene: TRBJ1-5
abundance: .
CDR3aa: CASASSGSEPQHF
CDR3nt: TGTGCCAGCGCAAGTTCAGGGTCGGAGCCCCAGCATTTT

d_gene: .
v_gene: TRBV11-2
len: 14
j_gene: TRBJ1-2
abundance: .
CDR3aa: CASSLAPNNYGYTF
CDR3nt: TGTGCCAGCAGCTTAGCCCCAAATAACTATGGCTACACCTTC

d_gene: TRBD1
v_gene: TRBV19
len: 16
j_gene: TRBJ2-4
abundance: .
CDR3aa: CASSISTGGDINIQYF
CDR3nt: TGTGCCAGTAGTATATCGACAGGGGGCGATATAAACATTCAGTACTTC

d_gene: .
v_gene: TRBV19
len: 15
j_gene: TRBJ2-6
abundance: .
CDR3aa: CASSIQGSGANVLTF
CDR3nt: TGTGCCAGTAGTATACAAGGGTCGGGGGCCAACGTCCTGACTTTC

d_gene: .
v_gene: TRBV28
len: 16
j_gene: TRBJ1-5
abundance: .
CDR3aa: CASSLTTGSRNQPQHF
CDR3nt: TGTGCCAGCAGCCTCACCACAGGGTCCCGCAATCAGCCCCAGCATTTT

d_gene: .
v_gene: TRBV19
len: 13
j_gene: TRBJ2-2
abundance: .
CDR3aa: CASSPSRPGELFF
CDR3nt: TGTGCCAGTAGTCCTAGTAGGCCCGGGGAGCTGTTTTTT

d_gene: .
v_gene: TRBV6-5
len: 12
j_gene: TRBJ2-1
abundance: .
CDR3aa: CASSQVPSEQFF
CDR3nt: TGTGCCAGCAGCCAGGTCCCATCCGAGCAGTTCTTC

d_gene: .
v_gene: TRBV12-3/TRBV12-4
len: 12
j_gene: TRBJ2-4
abundance: .
CDR3aa: CASSLLEGLQYF
CDR3nt: TGTGCCAGCAGTTTGTTGGAGGGGCTTCAGTACTTC

d_gene: .
v_gene: TRBV21-1
len: 16
j_gene: TRBJ2-1
abundance: .
CDR3aa: CASSIPGLAGNNEQFF
CDR3nt: TGTGCCAGCAGCATCCCGGGACTAGCGGGGAACAATGAGCAGTTCTTC

d_gene: .
v_gene: TRBV28
len: 11
j_gene: TRBJ1-3
abundance: .
CDR3aa: CASRTGNTIYF
CDR3nt: TGTGCCAGCAGAACCGGAAACACCATATATTTT

d_gene: .
v_gene: TRBV25-1
len: 15
j_gene: TRBJ1-6
abundance: .
CDR3aa: CASSDPLGDNSPLHF
CDR3nt: TGTGCCAGCAGTGACCCCTTGGGGGATAATTCACCCCTCCACTTT

d_gene: .
v_gene: TRBV4-3
len: 13
j_gene: TRBJ1-5
abundance: .
CDR3aa: CASSQSRNQPQHF
CDR3nt: TGCGCCAGCAGCCAGAGTCGAAATCAGCCCCAGCATTTT

d_gene: .
v_gene: TRBV5-5
len: 14
j_gene: TRBJ2-1
abundance: .
CDR3aa: CASSDTGTYNEQFF
CDR3nt: TGTGCCAGCAGCGATACAGGCACCTACAATGAGCAGTTCTTC

d_gene: TRBD1
v_gene: TRBV11-2
len: 12
j_gene: TRBJ2-3
abundance: .
CDR3aa: CASSFDRDRALF
CDR3nt: TGTGCCAGCAGCTTCGACCGGGACAGGGCCCTTTTT